A single sample is the source of the 24 T cell receptor beta chains below, sequenced in a study of T cell responses to AZD1222 COVID-19 vaccine. The data were produced by immunoSEQ multiplex PCR, yet TCRdb's version contains in-frame clones alone and is incomplete. The sample yields around 150,000 clones, about 91% seen once. Sequenced material: peripheral blood, taken 28 days after the second AZD1222 dose. The receptors here all came from an adult who received the AZD1222 COVID-19 vaccine.

J is TRBJ1-2 and V is TRBV18, with TRBD1 matching 9 bases. J lost 2 bases, V lost 6 bases, and 7 bases had no gene match. The CDR3 consists of 15 residues. Germline CDR1 reads KGHSH; CDR2 reads LQKENI. The CDR3 here is CASSEGTGNNYGYTF. The CDR3 DNA is TGTGCCAGCTCCGAGGGGACAGGGAACAACTATGGCTACACCTTC.

The rearrangement links TRBV2 to TRBJ1-2; maybe TRBD1 (5 bases). Germline values: CDR1 SNHLY, CDR2 FYNNEI. Trimming shortened V by 6 bases and J by 6 bases, and 14 bases separated the two germline ends. The CDR3 totals 13 residues. The CDR3 sequence: CASSGGPRHGYTF. The CDR3 nucleotides are TGTGCCAGCAGCGGGGGTCCACGCCATGGCTACACCTTC.

The V and J genes are TRBV5-1 and TRBJ2-5, with D possibly TRBD2 on 6 matching bases. V was pared by 1 base and J by 2 bases, with 12 bases between. The CDR3 extends over 15 amino acids. Germline assignment: CDR1 SGHRS and CDR2 YFSETQ. Written as DNA, the CDR3 is TGCGCCAGCAGCTTGAGGGCTAGCGAACAAGAGACCCAGTACTTC. It yields the protein CASSLRASEQETQYF.

The rearrangement links TRBV18 to TRBJ2-5; D is undetermined. V was clipped by 4 bases and J by 2 bases, with 14 bases between them. The CDR3 spans 15 residues. Per the germline V gene, CDR1 is KGHSH and CDR2 is LQKENI. The CDR3, as DNA: TGTGCCAGCTCACGGCAGAGGCAGGCTCAAGAGACCCAGTACTTC. Translated: CASSRQRQAQETQYF. The full variable domain, rest sourced from reference TRBV18 and TRBJ2-5, is NAGVMQNPRHLVRRRGQEARLRCSPMKGHSHVYWYRQLPEEGLKFMVYLQKENIIDESGMPKERFSAEFPKEGPSILRIQQVVRGDSAAYFCASSRQRQAQETQYFGPGTRLLVL.

The chain joins TRBV7-8 to TRBJ2-1; TRBD2 matches 11 bases. Germline CDR1 SGHVS, CDR2 FQNEAQ. The ends lost 1 base at V and 1 base at J; junction bases unmatched: 6. This CDR3 is built from 18 residues. The CDR3 nucleotides are TGTGCCAGCAGCTTAGGACTAGCGGGAAGTCTATCCTACAATGAGCAGTTCTTC. This codes for CASSLGLAGSLSYNEQFF.

The CDR3 DNA is TGTGCCAGCAGCCAACCGAGGACAGCCGGCTCTGGAAACACCATATATTTT. The encoded protein is CASSQPRTAGSGNTIYF. J is TRBJ1-3 and V is TRBV3-1 (or the pseudogene TRBV3-2), with D perhaps TRBD1 (6 bases). The CDR3 sequence is 17 residues long. CDR1 is LGHDT and CDR2 is YNNKEL in the germline V gene (reference sequence). Trimming cost V 2 bases and J 0 bases, with 14 bases left between them.

This chain uses TRBV28 with TRBJ1-5; no definite D call. V was clipped by 9 bases and J by 0 bases, with 6 bases between them. The CDR3 extends over 12 amino acids. Germline values: CDR1 MDHEN, CDR2 SYDVKM. DNA for the CDR3: TGTGCCAGTCTAGATAGCAATCAGCCCCAGCATTTT. Its translation is CASLDSNQPQHF.

The chain employs TRBV9 and TRBJ2-1, with 8 bases aligning to TRBD2. V lost 0 bases and J lost 5; bases outside the gene matches: 13. This CDR3 spans 18 amino acids. The germline V gene encodes CDR1 SGDLS and CDR2 YYNGEE. For the CDR3, the DNA is TGTGCCAGCAGCGTAGCTAGAAGCGAGGGAGCGGGAGACAATGAGCAGTTCTTC. Amino acid sequence: CASSVARSEGAGDNEQFF.

The chain has TRBV5-5 and TRBJ1-1, with D hard to call. Trimming removed 5 bases at V and 7 bases at J, with 12 bases between. CDR1 is SGHKS, CDR2 YYEKEE, per germline (reference sequence). This CDR3 spans 12 amino acids. This CDR3 reads CASSSGLGEAFF. The CDR3 DNA reads as TGTGCCAGCAGTTCCGGACTGGGTGAAGCTTTCTTT.

The rearrangement links TRBV19 to TRBJ2-1, with D possibly TRBD1 on 5 matching bases. The CDR3 is made up of 13 amino acids. Per germline, CDR1 LNHDA and CDR2 SQIVND (reference sequence). V was clipped by 7 bases and J by 9 bases, with 16 bases between them. Here the CDR3 reads CASTSSGSGEQFF. CDR3 nucleotides: TGTGCCAGTACCTCCTCAGGGTCTGGTGAGCAGTTCTTC.

The V call is TRBV2, the J call TRBJ1-2; D gene ambiguous. V dropped 5 bases and J dropped 4 bases, with 5 bases sitting between them. CDR3 length: 11 residues. Germline lookup yields CDR1 SNHLY and CDR2 FYNNEI. CDR3: CASSYSYGYTF. Here the CDR3 DNA reads TGTGCCAGCAGTTACAGCTATGGCTACACCTTC.

V and J are TRBV28 and TRBJ2-5; 11 nucleotides line up with TRBD1. Germline assignment: CDR1 MDHEN and CDR2 SYDVKM. The junction had 7 bases not matched to a gene; V was cut back by 6 bases and J by 4 bases. CDR3 size: 15 residues. In nucleotides, the CDR3 is TGTGCCAGCAGCCTCCCGGGACAGGGGGTAGAGACCCAGTACTTC. Its translation: CASSLPGQGVETQYF.

The V call is TRBV21-1, the J call TRBJ2-2; TRBD1 is taken as the D call from the table, unchecked against the DNA. TRBV21-1 is a recognized pseudogene. The CDR3 has 19 amino acids. The CDR3 DNA is TGTGCCAGCAGCAACCACCCAGGCGGAAGGGGGCGCTCAGCCGGGGAGCTGTTTTTT. As protein: CASSNHPGGRGRSAGELFF.

This sequence joins TRBV28 and TRBJ2-1; D unresolved. The CDR3 runs to 11 residues. From germline, CDR1 is MDHEN and CDR2 SYDVKM. V gave up 3 bases and J gave up 10 bases, with 7 bases separating them. The CDR3 protein is CASSFRMEQFF. CDR3 sequence (DNA): TGTGCCAGCAGTTTCCGTATGGAGCAGTTCTTC.

This rearrangement joins TRBV6-6 to TRBJ1-5, with 7 bases lining up with TRBD1. The CDR3 totals 15 residues. Germline V gene data show CDR1 as MNHNY and CDR2 as SVGAGI (reference sequence). The ends lost 0 bases at V and 2 bases at J; junction bases unmatched: 1. CDR3 sequence: CASSYSDRGNQPQHF. The CDR3 nucleotides read TGTGCCAGCAGTTACTCCGACAGGGGCAATCAGCCCCAGCATTTT.

V gene TRBV28 combines with J gene TRBJ2-3; no definite D call. Trimming removed 3 bases at V and 0 bases at J, with 7 bases between. Per the germline V gene, CDR1 is MDHEN and CDR2 is SYDVKM. The CDR3 is 14 amino acids. The CDR3 DNA reads as TGTGCCAGCAGTTTCCGGATGAGCACAGATACGCAGTATTTT. This codes for CASSFRMSTDTQYF.

V is TRBV11-3 and J is TRBJ2-3, with D possibly matching TRBD1 (6 bases). V lost 1 base, J lost 1 base, and 15 bases lay in between. The CDR3 runs to 17 residues. The V gene's germline CDR1 is SGHNT and CDR2 YENEEA. In nucleotides, the CDR3 is TGTGCCAGCAGCTTAGGAGATGGGCCAGGGGGCACAGATACGCAGTATTTT. Amino acids: CASSLGDGPGGTDTQYF.

The chain employs TRBV28 and TRBJ1-5; tentatively, D is TRBD1 (5 bases). Germline CDR1 reads MDHEN; CDR2 reads SYDVKM. This CDR3 region has 14 residues. The V end was cut by 8 bases, the J end by 0 bases, with 11 bases between. The CDR3 DNA follows: TGTGCCAGCTTTAAGACAGATAGCAATCAGCCCCAGCATTTT. As protein: CASFKTDSNQPQHF.

Here the CDR3 reads CASSYPAGVSGELFF. As DNA, the CDR3 is TGTGCCAGCAGTTACCCAGCAGGAGTCTCCGGGGAGCTGTTTTTT. This chain connects TRBV6-6 to TRBJ2-2; no clear D gene. The germline V gene encodes CDR1 MNHNY and CDR2 SVGAGI (reference sequence). This CDR3 has 15 residues. V was pared by 2 bases and J by 6 bases, with 13 bases between.

The chain carries TRBV20-1 and TRBJ1-5, with unresolved D. The V end lost 3 bases, the J end lost 0 bases, and 15 bases lay between the germline ends. This CDR3 has 16 amino acids. Germline V lookup: CDR1 DFQATT, CDR2 SNEGSKA (reference sequence). CDR3 loop: CSASKFGENSNQPQHF. The DNA for the CDR3 is TGCAGTGCTAGTAAGTTTGGAGAAAATAGCAATCAGCCCCAGCATTTT.

The J gene is TRBJ1-4, the V gene TRBV7-3; 10 positions match TRBD1. From germline, CDR1 is SGHTA and CDR2 FQGTGA. The CDR3 contains 13 residues. The junction had 2 bases not matched to a gene; V was cut back by 5 bases and J by 8 bases. The CDR3 nucleotides read TGTGCCAGCAGCAGGACAGGGGGGGAAAAACTGTTTTTT. Translated: CASSRTGGEKLFF.

The rearrangement uses TRBV19 and TRBJ2-1, with 13 bases matching TRBD2. Germline V gene data show CDR1 as LNHDA and CDR2 as SQIVND (reference sequence). J gave up 10 bases and V 7 bases, and 10 bases lay outside the gene matches. This CDR3 has 15 residues. The DNA of the CDR3 is TGTGCCAGTAAGTCAACTAGCGGGAGGGCCGGGGAGCAGTTCTTC. Translated: CASKSTSGRAGEQFF.

The V gene is TRBV2, the J gene TRBJ1-1, with D perhaps TRBD1 (6 bases). The CDR3 has 12 residues. Trimming shortened V by 8 bases and J by 7 bases, and 14 bases separated the two germline ends. Per the germline V gene, CDR1 is SNHLY and CDR2 is FYNNEI. Written as DNA, the CDR3 is TGTGCCAGCTACGGGGGGGCGGGTGAAGCTTTCTTT. It encodes CASYGGAGEAFF. Full variable domain (outside the CDR3, taken from reference TRBV2 and TRBJ1-1): EPEVTQTPSHQVTQMGQEVILRCVPISNHLYFYWYRQILGQKVEFLVSFYNNEISEKSEIFDDQFSVERPDGSNFTLKIRSTKLEDSAMYFCASYGGAGEAFFGQGTRLTVV.

V gene TRBV20-1 combines with J gene TRBJ2-7, with a weak D call TRBD2 (6 bases). The germline CDR1 and CDR2 sequences are DFQATT and SNEGSKA (reference sequence). The CDR3 has 14 amino acids. Trimming removed 3 bases at V and 1 base at J, with 13 bases between. The CDR3 DNA sequence: TGCAGTGCTAGTTGGGGGGAAATTTCCTACGAGCAGTACTTC. Protein sequence: CSASWGEISYEQYF.